This TCR beta chain came from a study of blood T cells in healthy people across ages. Combining a sample-barcoded 5' primer with a J-beta primer mix, a second PCR ran for roughly 6 to 12 cycles. TCRdb recomputed calls from the 5' RACE reads with MiXCR, one row per CDR3 protein. The sample lists about 560,000 distinct CDR3 sequences, about 29% seen once, with roughly 3.5% in the top ten. Per the germline V gene, CDR1 is MNHEY and CDR2 is SVGEGT. CDR3 length: 11 amino acids. A word on this clonotype: The junction departs from the called germline gene at one end, perhaps through a read error.

These sequences were also reported in another study, on T cells of mothers and their children.

The sample was blood. The clonotype originates from a boy aged 2 to 10 in good health. The chain is built from TRBV6-2 or TRBV6-3 and TRBJ2-5, with 7 bases fitting TRBD2. The CDR3 DNA sequence: TGTGCCAGCAGTTACCGGGCGGGAGTATGCTTC. It translates to CASSYRAGVCF.